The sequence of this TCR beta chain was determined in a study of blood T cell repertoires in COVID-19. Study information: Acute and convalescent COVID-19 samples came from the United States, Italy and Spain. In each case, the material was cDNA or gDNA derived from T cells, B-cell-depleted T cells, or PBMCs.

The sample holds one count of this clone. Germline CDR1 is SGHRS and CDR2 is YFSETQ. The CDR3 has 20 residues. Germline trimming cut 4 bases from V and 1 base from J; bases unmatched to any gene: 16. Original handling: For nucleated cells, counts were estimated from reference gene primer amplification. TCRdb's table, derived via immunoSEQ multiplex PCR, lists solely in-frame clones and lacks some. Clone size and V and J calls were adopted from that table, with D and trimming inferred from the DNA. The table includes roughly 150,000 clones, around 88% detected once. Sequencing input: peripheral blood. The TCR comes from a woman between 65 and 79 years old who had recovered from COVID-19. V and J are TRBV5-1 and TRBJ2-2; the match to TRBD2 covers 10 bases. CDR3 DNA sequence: TGCGCCAGCAGCCGCCTCAGGGGGTTCACTAGCGGGAAGAACACCGGGGAGCTGTTTTTT. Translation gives CASSRLRGFTSGKNTGELFF. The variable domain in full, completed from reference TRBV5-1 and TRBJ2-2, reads KAGVTQTPRYLIKTRGQQVTLSCSPISGHRSVSWYQQTPGQGLQFLFEYFSETQRNKGNFPGRFSGRQFSNSRSEMNVSTLELGDSALYLCASSRLRGFTSGKNTGELFFGEGSRLTVL.